The present TCR beta chain was sequenced within a study of early T cells in non-severe SARS-CoV-2 infection. The study's findings and limits: Anti-spike CD8 responses were favored in VDJdb matching, and private and CD4 specificities were missed.

Separate cDNA molecules each had unique molecular identifiers attached to them. TCRdb used MiXCR to reprocess the 5' RACE reads, holding one entry per CDR3 protein. The sample comprises approximately 69,000 distinct CDR3 sequences, less than 15% of which are singletons, and about 3.9% rests with the top ten. This clonotype was counted at least ten times. Its matching antigen is unknown. CDR1 is MGHRA and CDR2 is YSYEKL in the germline V gene. Trimming removed 1 base from V and 4 bases from J, with 7 bases in between. The CDR3 runs to 13 residues. Material: whole blood. The chain uses TRBV4-1 and TRBJ1-1, with unresolved D. The receptor comes from an adult who was a healthcare worker with PCR-confirmed SARS-CoV-2 infection or an uninfected control (not recorded which). The CDR3 bases are TGCGCCAGCAGCCAAGCCCCCCGCACTGAAGCTTTCTTT. Translated: CASSQAPRTEAFF.